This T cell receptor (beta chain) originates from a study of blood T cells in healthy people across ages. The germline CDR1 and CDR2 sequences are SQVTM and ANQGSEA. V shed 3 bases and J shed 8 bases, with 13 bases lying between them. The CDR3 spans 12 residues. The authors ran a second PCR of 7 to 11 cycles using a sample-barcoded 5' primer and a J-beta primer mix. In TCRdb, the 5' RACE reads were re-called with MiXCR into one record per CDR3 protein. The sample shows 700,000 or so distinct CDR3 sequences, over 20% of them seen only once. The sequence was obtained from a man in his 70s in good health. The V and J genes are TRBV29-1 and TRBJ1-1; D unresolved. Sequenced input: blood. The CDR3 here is CSVEQAFSEAFF. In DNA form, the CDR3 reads TGCAGCGTTGAGCAGGCGTTTTCGGAAGCTTTCTTT.